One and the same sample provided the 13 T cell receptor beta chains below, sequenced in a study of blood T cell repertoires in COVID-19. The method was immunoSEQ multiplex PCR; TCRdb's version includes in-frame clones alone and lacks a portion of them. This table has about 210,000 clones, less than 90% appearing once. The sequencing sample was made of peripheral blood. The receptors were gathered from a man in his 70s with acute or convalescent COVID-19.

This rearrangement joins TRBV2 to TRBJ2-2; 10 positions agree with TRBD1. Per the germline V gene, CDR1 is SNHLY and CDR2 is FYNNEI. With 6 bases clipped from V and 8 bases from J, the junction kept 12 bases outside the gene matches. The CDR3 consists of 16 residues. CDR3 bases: TGTGCCAGCAGCGGGACAGGGGTACGGATGCAAGGGGAGCTGTTTTTT. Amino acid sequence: CASSGTGVRMQGELFF.

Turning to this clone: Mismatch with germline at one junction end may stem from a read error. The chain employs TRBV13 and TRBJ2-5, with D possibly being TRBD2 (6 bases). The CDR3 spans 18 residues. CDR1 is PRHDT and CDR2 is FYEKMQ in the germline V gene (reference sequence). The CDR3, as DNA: TGTGCCAGCAGCGTAGGGCCGGGGGAGTCAGCCAGGCAGGGGACCCAGTACTTC. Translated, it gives CASSVGPGESARQGTQYF.

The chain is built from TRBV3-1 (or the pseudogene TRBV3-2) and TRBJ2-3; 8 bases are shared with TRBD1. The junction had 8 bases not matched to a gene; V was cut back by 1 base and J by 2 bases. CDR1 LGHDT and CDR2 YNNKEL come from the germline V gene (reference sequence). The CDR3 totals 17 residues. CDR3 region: CASSQVSRGLITDTQYF. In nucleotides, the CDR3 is TGTGCCAGCAGCCAAGTTAGCAGGGGGCTGATCACAGATACGCAGTATTTT.

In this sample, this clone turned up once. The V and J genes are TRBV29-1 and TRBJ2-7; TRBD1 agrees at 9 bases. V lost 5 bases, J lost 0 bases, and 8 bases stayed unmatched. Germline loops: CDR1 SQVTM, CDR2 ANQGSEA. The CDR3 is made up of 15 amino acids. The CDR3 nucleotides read TGCAGCGTTCGAGAGGGGACAGGGAACTCCTACGAGCAGTACTTC. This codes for CSVREGTGNSYEQYF.

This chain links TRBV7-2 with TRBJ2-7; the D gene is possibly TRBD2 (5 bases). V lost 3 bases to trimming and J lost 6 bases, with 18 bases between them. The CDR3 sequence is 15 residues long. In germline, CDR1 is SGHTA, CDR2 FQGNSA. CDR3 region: CASSLGWGASAEQYF. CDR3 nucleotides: TGTGCCAGCAGCTTGGGTTGGGGAGCCTCGGCCGAGCAGTACTTC.

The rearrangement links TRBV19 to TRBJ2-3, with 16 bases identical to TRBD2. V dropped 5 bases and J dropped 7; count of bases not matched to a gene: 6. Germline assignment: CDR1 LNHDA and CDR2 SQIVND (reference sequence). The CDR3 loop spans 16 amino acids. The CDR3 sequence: CASSALGLAGGNTQYF. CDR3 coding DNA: TGTGCCAGTAGTGCCTTGGGACTAGCGGGAGGGAATACGCAGTATTTT.

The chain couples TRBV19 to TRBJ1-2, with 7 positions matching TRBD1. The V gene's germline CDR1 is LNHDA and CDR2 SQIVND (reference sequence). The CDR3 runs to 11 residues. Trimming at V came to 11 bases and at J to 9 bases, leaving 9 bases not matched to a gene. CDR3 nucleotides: TGTGCCTCGAGGGACAGCAGAAGCTACACCTTC. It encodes CASRDSRSYTF.

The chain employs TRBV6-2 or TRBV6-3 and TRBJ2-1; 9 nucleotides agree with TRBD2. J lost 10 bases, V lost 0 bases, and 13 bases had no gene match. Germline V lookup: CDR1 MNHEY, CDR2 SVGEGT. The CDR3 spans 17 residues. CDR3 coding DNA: TGTGCCAGCAGTTACTCGAACCGCGGGAGGGCCTCTCACGAGCAGTTCTTC. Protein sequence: CASSYSNRGRASHEQFF.

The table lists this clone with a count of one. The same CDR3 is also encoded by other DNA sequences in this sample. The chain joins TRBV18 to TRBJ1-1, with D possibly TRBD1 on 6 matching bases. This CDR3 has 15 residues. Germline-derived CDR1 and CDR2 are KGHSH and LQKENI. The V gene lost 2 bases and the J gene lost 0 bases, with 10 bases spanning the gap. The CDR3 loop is CASSPAGALNTEAFF. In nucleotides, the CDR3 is TGTGCCAGCTCACCAGCAGGGGCCCTGAACACTGAAGCTTTCTTT.

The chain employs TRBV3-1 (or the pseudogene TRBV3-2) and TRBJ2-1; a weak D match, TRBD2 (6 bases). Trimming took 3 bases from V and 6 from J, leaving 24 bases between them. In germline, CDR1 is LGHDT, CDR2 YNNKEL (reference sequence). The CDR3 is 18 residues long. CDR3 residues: CASSHAFATRGQTNEQFF. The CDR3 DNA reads TGTGCCAGCAGCCATGCGTTCGCGACTAGGGGTCAGACCAATGAGCAGTTCTTC.

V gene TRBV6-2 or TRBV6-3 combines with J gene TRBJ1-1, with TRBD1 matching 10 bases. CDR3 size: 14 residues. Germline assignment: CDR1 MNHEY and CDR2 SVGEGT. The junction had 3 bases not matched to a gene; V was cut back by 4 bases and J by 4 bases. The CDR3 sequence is CASSSGTGVTEAFF. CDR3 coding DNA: TGTGCCAGCAGTTCTGGGACAGGGGTCACTGAAGCTTTCTTT.

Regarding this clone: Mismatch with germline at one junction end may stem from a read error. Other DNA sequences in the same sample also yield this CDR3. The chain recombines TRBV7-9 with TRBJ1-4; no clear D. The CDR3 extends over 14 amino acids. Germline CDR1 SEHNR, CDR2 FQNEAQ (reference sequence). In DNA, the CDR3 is TGTGCCAGTAGCTTTTCTGAACAGATTGAAAAACTGTTTTTT. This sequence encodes CASSFSEQIEKLFF.

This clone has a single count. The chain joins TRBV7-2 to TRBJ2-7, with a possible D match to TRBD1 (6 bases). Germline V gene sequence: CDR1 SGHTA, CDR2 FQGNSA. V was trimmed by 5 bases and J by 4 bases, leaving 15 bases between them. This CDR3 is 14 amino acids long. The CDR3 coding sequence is TGTGCCAGCAGCGGTGGAGACAGGTATTACGAGCAGTACTTC. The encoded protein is CASSGGDRYYEQYF. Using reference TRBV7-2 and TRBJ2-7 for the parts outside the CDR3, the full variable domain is GAGVSQSPSNKVTEKGKDVELRCDPISGHTALYWYRQSLGQGLEFLIYFQGNSAPDKSGLPSDRFSAERTGGSVSTLTIQRTQQEDSAVYLCASSGGDRYYEQYFGPGTRLTVT.